The clone carrying this T cell receptor beta chain was detected many times. These data are taken from a study of CD8+CD57+ T cells in acquired aplastic anemia. The study profiled TCR beta VDJ and CDR3 using genomic DNA as template. TCRdb ran MiXCR on the reads and lists one entry per CDR3 protein. The repertoire holds over 100,000 distinct CDR3 sequences, with more than 35% as singletons. Sample: sorted CD4+, CD8+, or CD8+CD57+ T cells (not recorded which) from PBMCs. This TCR came from a human donor in good health, serving as a control.

As DNA, the CDR3 is TGTGCCAGCTCACCGACAGAATGGGGAGAGACCCAGTACTTC. Its protein product is CASSPTEWGETQYF. The chain employs TRBV18 and TRBJ2-5; D possibly corresponds to TRBD1 (5 bases). The V end lost 3 bases, the J end lost 4 bases, and 12 bases lay between the germline ends. The CDR3 loop spans 14 amino acids. CDR1 is KGHSH and CDR2 is LQKENI in the germline V gene.